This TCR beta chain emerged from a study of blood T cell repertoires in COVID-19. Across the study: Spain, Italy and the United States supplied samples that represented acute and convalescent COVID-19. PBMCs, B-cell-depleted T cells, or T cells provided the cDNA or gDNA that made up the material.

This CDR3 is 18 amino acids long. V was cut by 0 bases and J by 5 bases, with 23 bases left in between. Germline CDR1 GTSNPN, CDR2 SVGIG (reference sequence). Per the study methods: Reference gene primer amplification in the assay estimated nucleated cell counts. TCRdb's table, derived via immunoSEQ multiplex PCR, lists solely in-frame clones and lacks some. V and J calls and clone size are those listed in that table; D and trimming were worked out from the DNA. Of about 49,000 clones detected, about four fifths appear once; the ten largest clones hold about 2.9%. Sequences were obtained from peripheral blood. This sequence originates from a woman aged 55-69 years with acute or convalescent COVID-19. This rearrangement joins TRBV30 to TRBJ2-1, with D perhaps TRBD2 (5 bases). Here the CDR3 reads CAWSVRSWAASRNNEQFF. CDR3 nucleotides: TGTGCCTGGAGTGTCCGAAGCTGGGCGGCTAGCCGGAACAATGAGCAGTTCTTC. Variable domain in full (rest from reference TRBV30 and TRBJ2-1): SQTIHQWPATLVQPVGSPLSLECTVEGTSNPNLYWYRQAAGRGLQLLFYSVGIGQISSEVPQNLSASRPQDRQFILSSKKLLLSDSGFYLCAWSVRSWAASRNNEQFFGPGTRLTVL.